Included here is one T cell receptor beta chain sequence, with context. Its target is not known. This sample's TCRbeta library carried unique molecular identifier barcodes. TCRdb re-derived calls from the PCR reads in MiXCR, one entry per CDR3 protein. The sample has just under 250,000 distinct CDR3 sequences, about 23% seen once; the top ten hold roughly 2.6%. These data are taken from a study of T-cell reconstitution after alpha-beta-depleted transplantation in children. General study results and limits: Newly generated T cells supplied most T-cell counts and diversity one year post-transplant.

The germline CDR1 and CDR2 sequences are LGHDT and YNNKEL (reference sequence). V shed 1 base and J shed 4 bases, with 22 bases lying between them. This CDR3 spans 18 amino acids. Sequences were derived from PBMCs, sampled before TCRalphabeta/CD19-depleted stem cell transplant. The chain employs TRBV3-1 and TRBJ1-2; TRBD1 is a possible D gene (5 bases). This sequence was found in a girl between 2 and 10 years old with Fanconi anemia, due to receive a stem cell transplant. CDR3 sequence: CASSQVGSDWGPGYGYTF. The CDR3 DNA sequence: TGTGCCAGCAGCCAAGTAGGTTCAGACTGGGGACCTGGCTATGGCTACACCTTC.